This is a list of T cell receptor beta chains from one sample in a study of Graves' ophthalmopathy and Graves' hyperthyroidism. TCRdb fed the multiplex PCR reads into MiXCR, producing one record per CDR3 protein. The repertoire holds roughly 600,000 distinct CDR3 sequences, with roughly 39% as singletons. Material for sequencing was peripheral blood or thyroid tissue (not recorded which). These receptors were taken from an adult man with Graves' hyperthyroidism. The CDR3 runs from the conserved cysteine through the conserved F or W. The D gene is left open where the match is weak. The size of a clone is reported for some rows only, either as once, few or many, or as a class for expanded clones.

j_call: TRBJ2-5
clone_size: -
d_call: TRBD2
v_call: TRBV29-1
cdr3_aa: CGVGGSGGVQGTQYF
cdr3_nt: TGCGGCGTTGGTGGTAGCGGGGGAGTCCAAGGGACCCAGTACTTC

j_call: TRBJ2-3
clone_size: -
d_call: TRBD2
v_call: TRBV7-2
cdr3_aa: CASSLRLARGLSTDTQYF
cdr3_nt: TGTGCCAGCAGCTTACGACTAGCGAGGGGACTTAGCACAGATACGCAGTATTTT

j_call: TRBJ1-2
clone_size: many
d_call: TRBD1
v_call: TRBV7-8
cdr3_aa: CASSEGTGHYGYTF
cdr3_nt: TGTGCCAGCAGCGAGGGGACAGGGCACTATGGCTACACCTTC

j_call: TRBJ2-5
clone_size: -
d_call: TRBD2
v_call: TRBV5-4
cdr3_aa: CASSSGLALETQYF
cdr3_nt: TGTGCCAGCAGCTCGGGACTAGCGTTGGAGACCCAGTACTTC

j_call: TRBJ2-5
clone_size: few
d_call: -
v_call: TRBV9
cdr3_aa: CASSVAGPSHQETQYF
cdr3_nt: TGTGCCAGCAGCGTAGCTGGTCCTTCCCACCAAGAGACCCAGTACTTC

j_call: TRBJ2-5
clone_size: many
d_call: TRBD1
v_call: TRBV20-1
cdr3_aa: CSASAQMTGYQETQYF
cdr3_nt: TGCAGTGCTAGTGCTCAAATGACAGGGTACCAAGAGACCCAGTACTTC

j_call: TRBJ2-5
clone_size: -
d_call: -
v_call: TRBV28
cdr3_aa: CASRYDRETQYF
cdr3_nt: TGTGCCAGCAGATACGACAGAGAGACCCAGTACTTC

j_call: TRBJ1-4
clone_size: -
d_call: TRBD1
v_call: TRBV25-1
cdr3_aa: CAWTRQGGEKLFF
cdr3_nt: TGTGCCTGGACACGACAGGGCGGTGAAAAACTGTTTTTT

j_call: TRBJ1-2
clone_size: -
d_call: -
v_call: TRBV29-1
cdr3_aa: CSLEGGLVYGYTF
cdr3_nt: TGCAGCTTAGAAGGGGGGCTGGTCTATGGCTACACCTTC

j_call: TRBJ2-7
clone_size: many
d_call: -
v_call: TRBV2
cdr3_aa: CASSPSPLYEQYF
cdr3_nt: TGTGCCAGCAGCCCCAGCCCTTTATACGAGCAGTACTTC

j_call: TRBJ1-2
clone_size: -
d_call: -
v_call: TRBV3-1
cdr3_aa: CASSQLSDYGYTF
cdr3_nt: TGTGCCAGCAGCCAGTTGAGTGACTATGGCTACACCTTC

j_call: TRBJ2-7
clone_size: -
d_call: -
v_call: TRBV6-5
cdr3_aa: CASSYSGSYNEQYF
cdr3_nt: TGTGCCAGCAGTTACTCAGGGTCCTACAATGAGCAGTACTTC

j_call: TRBJ2-1
clone_size: -
d_call: -
v_call: TRBV11-2
cdr3_aa: CASSLVVLNEQFF
cdr3_nt: TGTGCCAGCAGCTTAGTAGTCCTCAATGAGCAGTTCTTC

j_call: TRBJ1-5
clone_size: many
d_call: -
v_call: TRBV19
cdr3_aa: CASRTTGFYQPQHF
cdr3_nt: TGTGCCAGTAGGACCACAGGGTTTTACCAGCCCCAGCATTTT

j_call: TRBJ1-2
clone_size: -
d_call: -
v_call: TRBV7-2
cdr3_aa: CASSQDRTTSYGYTF
cdr3_nt: TGTGCCAGCAGCCAAGATAGGACGACTAGCTATGGCTACACCTTC

j_call: TRBJ2-5
clone_size: once
d_call: -
v_call: TRBV24-1
cdr3_aa: CVTSYSTPSQYF
cdr3_nt: TGTGTCACCAGTTACTCGACCCCGTCCCAGTACTTC

j_call: TRBJ1-1
clone_size: few
d_call: -
v_call: TRBV29-1
cdr3_aa: CSVEGFSDEQFF
cdr3_nt: TGCAGCGTTGAAGGTTTTAGCGATGAGCAGTTCTTT

j_call: TRBJ1-1
clone_size: -
d_call: -
v_call: TRBV2
cdr3_aa: CASSAKRQEKAFF
cdr3_nt: TGTGCCAGCAGTGCCAAACGACAGGAAAAAGCTTTCTTT

j_call: TRBJ2-7
clone_size: many
d_call: -
v_call: TRBV7-9
cdr3_aa: CASSLAAGPNYEQYF
cdr3_nt: TGTGCCAGCAGCTTAGCGGCTGGACCGAACTACGAGCAGTACTTC

j_call: TRBJ2-7
clone_size: few
d_call: -
v_call: TRBV27
cdr3_aa: CASSPRTFIVQYF
cdr3_nt: TGTGCCAGCAGTCCCCGGACCTTTATTGTTCAGTACTTC

j_call: TRBJ2-5
clone_size: -
d_call: -
v_call: TRBV28
cdr3_aa: CASRKQDMFQDQETQYF
cdr3_nt: TGTGCCAGCAGAAAACAGGATATGTTTCAGGACCAAGAGACCCAGTACTTC

j_call: TRBJ1-3
clone_size: -
d_call: TRBD1
v_call: TRBV5-4
cdr3_aa: CASSRTGGRNTIYF
cdr3_nt: TGTGCCAGCAGTAGGACAGGGGGCAGAAACACCATATATTTT

j_call: TRBJ1-1
clone_size: many
d_call: -
v_call: TRBV5-6
cdr3_aa: CASSLAVVNTEAFF
cdr3_nt: TGTGCCAGCAGCTTGGCGGTGGTGAACACTGAAGCTTTCTTT

j_call: TRBJ1-2
clone_size: many
d_call: -
v_call: TRBV6-1
cdr3_aa: CASLGMREIGYTF
cdr3_nt: TGTGCCAGCCTTGGAATGAGGGAAATTGGCTACACCTTC

j_call: TRBJ1-4
clone_size: many
d_call: -
v_call: TRBV29-1
cdr3_aa: CSVGRGGTNEKLFF
cdr3_nt: TGCAGCGTTGGACGTGGGGGAACTAATGAAAAACTGTTTTTT

j_call: TRBJ2-7
clone_size: -
d_call: TRBD1
v_call: TRBV10-3
cdr3_aa: CAISVSGTGTYEQYF
cdr3_nt: TGTGCCATCAGTGTTTCCGGGACAGGAACCTACGAGCAGTACTTC

j_call: TRBJ1-1
clone_size: few
d_call: -
v_call: TRBV4-1
cdr3_aa: CASSPYVGENTEAFF
cdr3_nt: TGCGCCAGCAGCCCCTACGTGGGGGAAAACACTGAAGCTTTCTTT

j_call: TRBJ2-2
clone_size: many
d_call: TRBD2
v_call: TRBV24-1
cdr3_aa: CATSALAGTGELFF
cdr3_nt: TGTGCCACCAGTGCTCTAGCGGGTACCGGGGAGCTGTTTTTT

j_call: TRBJ2-7
clone_size: many
d_call: -
v_call: TRBV12-3/TRBV12-4
cdr3_aa: CASSFSPPYEQYF
cdr3_nt: TGTGCCAGCAGTTTCTCACCCCCCTACGAGCAGTACTTC

j_call: TRBJ2-2
clone_size: -
d_call: TRBD1
v_call: TRBV11-2
cdr3_aa: CASSQPWTGVTGELFF
cdr3_nt: TGTGCCAGCAGCCAACCATGGACAGGGGTCACCGGGGAGCTGTTTTTT

j_call: TRBJ2-3
clone_size: -
d_call: -
v_call: TRBV6-5
cdr3_aa: CASSYSASTDTQYF
cdr3_nt: TGTGCCAGCAGTTACTCGGCTAGCACAGATACGCAGTATTTT

j_call: TRBJ2-7
clone_size: many
d_call: TRBD1
v_call: TRBV20-1
cdr3_aa: CSASPGTDYEQYF
cdr3_nt: TGCAGTGCTAGTCCCGGGACAGATTACGAGCAGTACTTC

j_call: TRBJ2-1
clone_size: -
d_call: -
v_call: TRBV19
cdr3_aa: CASSIGRVGEQFF
cdr3_nt: TGTGCCAGTAGTATAGGCCGCGTAGGTGAGCAGTTCTTC

j_call: TRBJ2-7
clone_size: -
d_call: TRBD1
v_call: TRBV4-2
cdr3_aa: CATGDSTYEQYF
cdr3_nt: TGTGCCACCGGGGACAGCACCTACGAGCAGTACTTC

j_call: TRBJ1-5
clone_size: -
d_call: -
v_call: TRBV7-3
cdr3_aa: CASSRDGINQPQHF
cdr3_nt: TGTGCCAGCAGCAGGGACGGAATTAATCAGCCCCAGCATTTT

j_call: TRBJ1-2
clone_size: -
d_call: -
v_call: TRBV15
cdr3_aa: CATSSPGNYGYTF
cdr3_nt: TGTGCCACCAGCAGTCCAGGGAACTATGGCTACACCTTC

j_call: TRBJ2-1
clone_size: -
d_call: TRBD2
v_call: TRBV20-1
cdr3_aa: CSARGLAGGNEQFF
cdr3_nt: TGCAGTGCTAGGGGACTAGCGGGAGGTAATGAGCAGTTCTTC

j_call: TRBJ2-7
clone_size: -
d_call: TRBD2
v_call: TRBV7-2
cdr3_aa: CASSVTSGPYEQYF
cdr3_nt: TGTGCCAGCAGCGTGACTAGCGGGCCCTACGAGCAGTACTTC

j_call: TRBJ2-1
clone_size: -
d_call: -
v_call: TRBV7-9
cdr3_aa: CASSFPGSAFNEQFF
cdr3_nt: TGTGCCAGCAGCTTTCCAGGGTCTGCATTCAATGAGCAGTTCTTC

j_call: TRBJ1-1
clone_size: -
d_call: -
v_call: TRBV12-3/TRBV12-4
cdr3_aa: CASSLLYGTEAFF
cdr3_nt: TGTGCCAGCAGTTTACTGTATGGGACTGAAGCTTTCTTT

j_call: TRBJ2-2
clone_size: -
d_call: TRBD2
v_call: TRBV7-9
cdr3_aa: CASSTLAGGPVGELFF
cdr3_nt: TGTGCCAGCAGCACACTAGCGGGAGGGCCTGTCGGGGAGCTGTTTTTT

j_call: TRBJ2-7
clone_size: many
d_call: -
v_call: TRBV2
cdr3_aa: CASSEPDKNEQYF
cdr3_nt: TGTGCCAGCAGTGAACCGGACAAGAACGAGCAGTACTTC

j_call: TRBJ1-2
clone_size: -
d_call: -
v_call: TRBV2
cdr3_aa: CASRDPRGVSNYGYTF
cdr3_nt: TGTGCCAGCAGGGACCCGCGGGGGGTATCTAACTATGGCTACACCTTC

j_call: TRBJ2-1
clone_size: -
d_call: -
v_call: TRBV15
cdr3_aa: CATSRGFVGGYNEQFF
cdr3_nt: TGTGCCACCAGCAGAGGTTTCGTGGGGGGATACAATGAGCAGTTCTTC

j_call: TRBJ1-2
clone_size: many
d_call: -
v_call: TRBV29-1
cdr3_aa: CSALPRDGYTF
cdr3_nt: TGCAGCGCCCTACCACGAGATGGCTACACCTTC

j_call: TRBJ2-7
clone_size: few
d_call: -
v_call: TRBV3-1
cdr3_aa: CASSSGIDEQYF
cdr3_nt: TGTGCCAGCAGCTCAGGAATCGACGAGCAGTACTTC

j_call: TRBJ2-2
clone_size: -
d_call: -
v_call: TRBV20-1
cdr3_aa: CSARDWELFF
cdr3_nt: TGCAGTGCTAGAGATTGGGAGCTGTTTTTT